The 8 T cell receptor beta chains below were found in one sample sequenced in a study of response to subunit inactivated influenza vaccine. TCRdb ran MiXCR on the RT-PCR reads and lists one entry per CDR3 protein. Among some 520,000 distinct CDR3 sequences listed, approximately 17% were seen once. Here the sequenced sample was CD4+ T cells sorted from PBMCs, taken 23 months after vaccination. These receptors all stem from a man aged 50 to 69 who received an inactivated influenza vaccine.

The V and J genes are TRBV6-1 and TRBJ2-3, with D uncertain. The CDR3 runs to 12 residues. CDR1 and CDR2 from the germline V gene are MNHNS and SASEGT. Trimming took off 5 bases at V and 7 bases at J, with 10 bases between the two ends. The chain's CDR3 is CASSTTGYTQYF. The CDR3, as DNA: TGTGCCAGCAGTACGACCGGTTATACGCAGTATTTT.

This clonotype was counted at least ten times. Mismatch with germline at one junction end may stem from a read error. The chain carries TRBV4-2 and TRBJ2-7; D unresolved. In germline, CDR1 is LGHNA, CDR2 YNFKEQ. The CDR3 runs to 12 residues. The CDR3 is CASSQDAYDQYF. The CDR3 DNA reads as TGTGCCAGCAGCCAAGATGCTTACGACCAGTACTTC.

This clonotype was counted many times. The chain carries TRBV20-1 and TRBJ1-2, with D unresolved. V lost 1 base, J lost 6 bases, and 15 bases lay in between. This CDR3 is 14 amino acids long. Germline V lookup: CDR1 DFQATT, CDR2 SNEGSKA (reference sequence). In nucleotides, the CDR3 is TGCAGTGCTAGAGCCCCTTCGTGGGCGGATGGCTACACCTTC. The encoded protein is CSARAPSWADGYTF.

The chain is built from TRBV3-1 and TRBJ2-7, with D maybe TRBD2 (6 bases). The CDR3 length is 15 residues. CDR1 and CDR2 (germline): LGHDT, YNNKEL (reference sequence). Trimming removed 3 bases from V and 5 bases from J, with 17 bases in between. In nucleotides, the CDR3 is TGTGCCAGCAGCCACTCGTCCGGGACTTCCCACGAGCAGTACTTC. Its translation is CASSHSSGTSHEQYF.

This chain joins TRBV5-5 and TRBJ2-4; 8 nucleotides align to TRBD1. CDR1 is SGHKS and CDR2 is YYEKEE in the germline V gene (reference sequence). The CDR3 sequence is 16 residues long. The J segment lost 5 bases and the V segment lost 3 bases, leaving 10 bases of the junction unmatched. DNA for the CDR3: TGTGCCAGCAGCTACGGACAGGGAACGGGGCAAAACATTCAGTACTTC. Translating it yields CASSYGQGTGQNIQYF.

This clonotype occurred many times. This chain uses TRBV14 with TRBJ1-1; D perhaps matches TRBD1 (6 bases). The V and J ends lost 0 bases and 2 bases respectively, with 22 bases between them. The CDR3 sequence is 19 residues long. Germline CDR1 is SGHDN and CDR2 is FVKESK. CDR3 DNA: TGTGCCAGCAGCCAAGATGTTAAAGATTTACGGGGGCTTAACACTGAAGCTTTCTTT. Amino acid sequence: CASSQDVKDLRGLNTEAFF.

This clonotype was observed a handful of times. The chain uses TRBV12-3 or TRBV12-4 and TRBJ2-1; D is possibly TRBD1 (6 bases). The CDR3 totals 16 residues. The V end was cut by 5 bases, the J end by 0 bases, with 14 bases between. This CDR3 reads CASSPRGQSSYNEQFF. In DNA form, the CDR3 reads TGTGCCAGCAGTCCTCGGGGACAAAGCTCCTACAATGAGCAGTTCTTC.

This clonotype was recorded at least ten times. The rearrangement joins TRBV12-3 or TRBV12-4 to TRBJ2-1; D possibly corresponds to TRBD1 (6 bases). The V end was cut by 5 bases, the J end by 8 bases, with 10 bases between. The CDR3 spans 12 residues. The CDR3 DNA reads as TGTGCCAGCAGTAAACAGGGCCATGAGCAGTTCTTC. Its translation: CASSKQGHEQFF.